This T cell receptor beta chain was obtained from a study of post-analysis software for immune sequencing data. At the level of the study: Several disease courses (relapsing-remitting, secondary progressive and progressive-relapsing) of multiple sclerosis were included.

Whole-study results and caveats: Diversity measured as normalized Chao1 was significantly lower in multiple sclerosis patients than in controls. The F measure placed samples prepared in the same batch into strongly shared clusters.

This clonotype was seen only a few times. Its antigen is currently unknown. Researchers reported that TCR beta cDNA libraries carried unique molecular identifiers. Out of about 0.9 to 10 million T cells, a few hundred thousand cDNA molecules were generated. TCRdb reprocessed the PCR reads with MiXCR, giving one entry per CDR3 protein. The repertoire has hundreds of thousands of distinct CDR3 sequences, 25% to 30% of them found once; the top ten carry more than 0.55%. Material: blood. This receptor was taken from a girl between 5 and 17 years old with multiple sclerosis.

The CDR3 bases are TGCGCCAGCAGCCCGGGGACTTCTGGGGACATTCAGTACTTC. Translating it yields CASSPGTSGDIQYF. This chain links TRBV5-1 with TRBJ2-4, with D tentatively TRBD2 (6 bases). The V gene lost 4 bases and the J gene lost 8 bases, with 16 bases spanning the gap. CDR3 length: 14 amino acids. Germline CDR1 reads SGHRS; CDR2 reads YFSETQ.